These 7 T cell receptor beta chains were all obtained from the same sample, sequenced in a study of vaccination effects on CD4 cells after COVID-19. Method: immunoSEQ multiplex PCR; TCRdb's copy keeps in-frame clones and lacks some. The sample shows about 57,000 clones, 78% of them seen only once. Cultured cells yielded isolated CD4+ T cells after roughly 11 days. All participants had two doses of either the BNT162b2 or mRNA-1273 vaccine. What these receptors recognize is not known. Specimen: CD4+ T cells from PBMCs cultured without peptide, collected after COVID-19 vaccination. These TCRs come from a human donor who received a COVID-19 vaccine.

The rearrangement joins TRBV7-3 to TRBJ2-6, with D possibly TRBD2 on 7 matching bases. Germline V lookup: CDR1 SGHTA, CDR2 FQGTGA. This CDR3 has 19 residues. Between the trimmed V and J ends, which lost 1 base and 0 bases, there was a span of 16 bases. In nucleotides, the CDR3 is TGTGCCAGCAGCTTAAGAGGAAATCGGGGGGCCTCTGGGGCCAACGTCCTGACTTTC. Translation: CASSLRGNRGASGANVLTF.

CDR3 sequence: CASSQRGNTIYF. CDR3 nucleotide sequence: TGTGCCAGCAGTCAGAGAGGAAACACCATATATTTT. The gene calls are TRBV7-2 and TRBJ1-3; D not certain. The germline gives CDR1 SGHTA, CDR2 FQGNSA. The CDR3 is made up of 12 amino acids. Trimming removed 6 bases at V and 4 bases at J, with 7 bases between. Supplemented by reference TRBV7-2 and TRBJ1-3, the full variable domain reads GAGVSQSPSNKVTEKGKDVELRCDPISGHTALYWYRQSLGQGLEFLIYFQGNSAPDKSGLPSDRFSAERTGGSVSTLTIQRTQQEDSAVYLCASSQRGNTIYFGEGSWLTVV.

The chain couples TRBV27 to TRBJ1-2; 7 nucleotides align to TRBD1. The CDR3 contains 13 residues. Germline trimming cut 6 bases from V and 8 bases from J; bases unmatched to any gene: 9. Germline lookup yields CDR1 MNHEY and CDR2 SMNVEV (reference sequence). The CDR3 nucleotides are TGTGCCAGCAGGCCCGACAGGGCGCGAGGCTACACCTTC. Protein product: CASRPDRARGYTF.

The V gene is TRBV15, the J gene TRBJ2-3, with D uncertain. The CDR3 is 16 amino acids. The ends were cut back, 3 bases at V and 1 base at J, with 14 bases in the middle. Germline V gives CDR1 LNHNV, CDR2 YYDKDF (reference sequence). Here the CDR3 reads CATSSFRVMGTDTQYF. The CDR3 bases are TGTGCCACCAGCAGTTTTAGGGTTATGGGCACAGATACGCAGTATTTT.

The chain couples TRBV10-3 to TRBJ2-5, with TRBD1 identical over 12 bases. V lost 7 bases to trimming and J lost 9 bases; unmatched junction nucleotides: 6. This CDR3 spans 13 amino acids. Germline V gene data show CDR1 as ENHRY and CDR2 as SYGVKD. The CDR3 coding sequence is TGTGCCATCACTCCGGGACAGGGGGCGGCCCAGTACTTC. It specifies CAITPGQGAAQYF.

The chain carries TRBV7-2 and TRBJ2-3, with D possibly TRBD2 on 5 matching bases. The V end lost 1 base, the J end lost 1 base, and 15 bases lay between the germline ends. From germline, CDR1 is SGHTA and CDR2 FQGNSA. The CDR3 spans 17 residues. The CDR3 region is CASSLVRPGAGTDTQYF. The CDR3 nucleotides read TGTGCCAGCAGCTTAGTTCGCCCAGGAGCGGGCACAGATACGCAGTATTTT. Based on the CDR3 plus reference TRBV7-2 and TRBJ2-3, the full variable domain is GAGVSQSPSNKVTEKGKDVELRCDPISGHTALYWYRQSLGQGLEFLIYFQGNSAPDKSGLPSDRFSAERTGGSVSTLTIQRTQQEDSAVYLCASSLVRPGAGTDTQYFGPGTRLTVL.

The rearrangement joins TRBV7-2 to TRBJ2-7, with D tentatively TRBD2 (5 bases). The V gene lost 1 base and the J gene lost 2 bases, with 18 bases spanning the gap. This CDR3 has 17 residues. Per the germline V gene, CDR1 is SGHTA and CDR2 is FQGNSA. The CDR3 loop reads CASSLGIWGSEPYEQYF. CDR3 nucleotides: TGTGCCAGCAGCTTAGGAATTTGGGGTAGCGAACCCTACGAGCAGTACTTC.